Following are 21 T cell receptor beta chains from one sample sequenced in a study of cytomegalovirus exposure and HLA in healthy donors. Primers for the PCR totalled 60 Vbeta and 13 Jbeta. TCRdb's copy holds only in-frame clones and misses some; the assay was immunoSEQ multiplex PCR. The sample records 170,000 or so clones, over 70% being singletons. The sequenced material came from PBMCs. The receptors stem from a man aged 25-45 years in good health and CMV-seropositive.

The chain is built from TRBV14 and TRBJ2-3; a possible D gene is TRBD1 (6 bases). Germline CDR1 SGHDN, CDR2 FVKESK. The CDR3 consists of 17 residues. V lost 4 bases to trimming and J lost 2 bases, with 19 bases between them. Here the CDR3 DNA reads TGTGCCAGCAGCCTCCCGACAGGAACGACTATCACAGATACGCAGTATTTT. As protein: CASSLPTGTTITDTQYF.

This rearrangement joins TRBV11-1 to TRBJ2-7; 10 bases map to TRBD2. V trimming: 4 bases; J trimming: 3 bases; junction bases outside the gene matches: 12. The CDR3 contains 17 residues. Germline V gene sequence: CDR1 SGHAT, CDR2 FQDESV (reference sequence). The CDR3 DNA follows: TGTGCCAGCAGCTCTTACCTAGCGGGGGCCACTCTCTACGAGCAGTACTTC. It translates to CASSSYLAGATLYEQYF.

The J gene is TRBJ2-5, the V gene TRBV5-6; D is unresolved. Germline CDR1 reads SGHDT; CDR2 reads YYEEEE. This CDR3 is built from 14 residues. Trimming pared 1 base from V and 2 bases from J, leaving 9 bases between. For the CDR3, the DNA is TGTGCCAGCAGCTTGTATGGCCAGCAAGAGACCCAGTACTTC. Its translation is CASSLYGQQETQYF. Full variable domain (missing parts from reference TRBV5-6 and TRBJ2-5): DAGVTQSPTHLIKTRGQQVTLRCSPKSGHDTVSWYQQALGQGPQFIFQYYEEEERQRGNFPDRFSGHQFPNYSSELNVNALLLGDSALYLCASSLYGQQETQYFGPGTRLLVL.

The rearrangement joins TRBV6-6 to TRBJ1-2; D possibly corresponds to TRBD1 (6 bases). The germline gives CDR1 MNHNY, CDR2 SVGAGI (reference sequence). The CDR3 sequence is 12 residues long. The V and J ends lost 8 bases and 3 bases respectively, with 10 bases between them. This chain's CDR3 is CASFEGDYGYTF. CDR3 in DNA: TGTGCCAGCTTTGAGGGGGACTATGGCTACACCTTC.

The gene calls are TRBV7-2 and TRBJ1-2, with 8 bases that match TRBD1. CDR1 is SGHTA and CDR2 is FQGNSA in the germline V gene. With 5 bases clipped from V and 4 bases from J, the junction kept 15 bases outside the gene matches. CDR3 length: 17 residues. In DNA, the CDR3 is TGTGCCAGCAGCCCCCGATTCGACAGGGGATTGAGCTATGGCTACACCTTC. It specifies CASSPRFDRGLSYGYTF.

This clone was detected once. V is TRBV16 and J is TRBJ2-1, with TRBD1 matching over 12 bases. The CDR3 is 17 residues long. Germline trimming cut 2 bases from V and 8 bases from J; bases unmatched to any gene: 10. From germline, CDR1 is KGHSY and CDR2 FQNENV. The CDR3 DNA reads TGTGCCAGCAGCCAAGTTCTCCTTGGGACAGGGGGCGATGAGCAGTTCTTC. This codes for CASSQVLLGTGGDEQFF.

The rearrangement joins TRBV12-5 to TRBJ2-3, with TRBD2 as a possible D gene (5 bases). V lost 2 bases, J lost 7 bases, and 25 bases lay in between. The CDR3 runs 18 residues. The V gene's germline CDR1 is LGHNT and CDR2 FRNRAP. CDR3 region: CASGLNPVSGTRPNTQYF. The CDR3, as DNA: TGTGCTAGTGGTTTGAACCCGGTTTCAGGAACTAGACCTAATACGCAGTATTTT.

The chain joins TRBV19 to TRBJ2-5; 12 positions agree with TRBD1. Losses at the gene ends were 1 base for V and 5 bases for J; bases not matched to a gene: 11. The germline CDR1 and CDR2 sequences are LNHDA and SQIVND (reference sequence). The CDR3 totals 18 residues. The CDR3 nucleotides read TGTGCCAGTAGTATAGCTCCACGTAGGGACAGGGGGCCGGAGACCCAGTACTTC. It specifies CASSIAPRRDRGPETQYF.

The chain links TRBV28 to TRBJ2-3, with 16 bases matching TRBD2. Germline V gene data show CDR1 as MDHEN and CDR2 as SYDVKM. CDR3 length: 23 amino acids. Losses at the gene ends were 6 bases for V and 3 bases for J; bases not matched to a gene: 24. The CDR3 reads CASSSTDDPGLAGGPFGTDTQYF. The CDR3 region has the DNA TGTGCCAGCAGCTCCACAGACGACCCGGGACTAGCGGGAGGGCCGTTCGGTACAGATACGCAGTATTTT. Complete variable domain (other parts from reference TRBV28 and TRBJ2-3): DVKVTQSSRYLVKRTGEKVFLECVQDMDHENMFWYRQDPGLGLRLIYFSYDVKMKEKGDIPEGYSVSREKKERFSLILESASTNQTSMYLCASSSTDDPGLAGGPFGTDTQYFGPGTRLTVL.

The table lists this clone with a count of one. This rearrangement joins TRBV5-4 to TRBJ1-2; the match to TRBD1 covers 10 bases. Trimming at V came to 4 bases and at J to 6 bases, leaving 6 bases not matched to a gene. Germline CDR1 reads SGHNT; CDR2 reads YYREEE (reference sequence). CDR3 length: 14 residues. The CDR3 here is CASSGGDRGHGYTF. The CDR3 DNA reads TGTGCCAGCAGCGGCGGAGACAGGGGGCATGGCTACACCTTC.

This chain links TRBV28 with TRBJ2-4; D might be TRBD1 (5 bases). Germline values: CDR1 MDHEN, CDR2 SYDVKM. With 5 bases removed from V and 0 bases from J, the gap between germline ends came to 26 bases. The CDR3 length is 20 residues. The CDR3, as DNA: TGTGCCAGCAGTCCCACCTCACAGGCCTGGGTGCGCTTAGCCAAAAACATTCAGTACTTC. As protein: CASSPTSQAWVRLAKNIQYF.

V usage is TRBV13 and J usage is TRBJ2-7; 7 bases line up with TRBD1. The CDR3 runs to 14 residues. Germline lookup yields CDR1 PRHDT and CDR2 FYEKMQ (reference sequence). Trimming removed 0 bases from V and 6 bases from J; junction bases left unmatched: 5. CDR3 nucleotide sequence: TGTGCCAGCAGCTTAGGCGGGACAGTCGGCGAGCAGTACTTC. Protein product: CASSLGGTVGEQYF.

This clone was observed once. The chain is built from TRBV2 and TRBJ1-1; tentative D call: TRBD1 (6 bases). CDR1 is SNHLY, CDR2 FYNNEI, per germline. The CDR3 spans 13 residues. The V and J ends lost 6 bases and 5 bases respectively, with 13 bases between them. In DNA, the CDR3 is TGTGCCAGCAGGGACAGCGTACGGACTGAAGCTTTCTTT. It is translated as CASRDSVRTEAFF.

The chain combines TRBV2 with TRBJ2-3; 7 bases agree with TRBD2. The CDR3 length is 14 residues. Germline trimming cut 5 bases from V and 3 bases from J; bases unmatched to any gene: 5. Germline-derived CDR1 and CDR2 are SNHLY and FYNNEI. Written as DNA, the CDR3 is TGTGCCAGCAGTTGGGACGGGGGGACAGATACGCAGTATTTT. Translated: CASSWDGGTDTQYF.

The V and J genes are TRBV6-1 and TRBJ2-5, with D perhaps TRBD1 (7 bases). From germline, CDR1 is MNHNS and CDR2 SASEGT. The V end lost 4 bases, the J end lost 6 bases, and 15 bases lay between the germline ends. The CDR3 has 14 residues. The CDR3 DNA reads as TGTGCCAGCAGTGCCAGGGGGGACTTGAAGACCCAGTACTTC. This gives the protein CASSARGDLKTQYF.

This clone was seen a handful of times. The chain uses TRBV6-5 and TRBJ1-3; D possibly corresponds to TRBD1 (6 bases). Per the germline V gene, CDR1 is MNHEY and CDR2 is SVGAGI. The CDR3 loop spans 13 amino acids. Trimming shortened V by 2 bases and J by 4 bases, and 6 bases separated the two germline ends. CDR3 amino acids: CASSYGQGNTIYF. The CDR3 DNA reads as TGTGCCAGCAGTTACGGACAGGGAAACACCATATATTTT.

The chain uses TRBV11-2 and TRBJ1-1; possible D gene TRBD1, 5 bases. The CDR3 contains 13 residues. Trimming took off 5 bases at V and 1 base at J, with 8 bases between the two ends. CDR1 SGHAT and CDR2 FQNNGV come from the germline V gene. The CDR3, as DNA: TGTGCCAGCAGCCCGGACACGAACACTGAAGCTTTCTTT. Amino acid sequence: CASSPDTNTEAFF.

This clone was seen more than once but under ten times. The V and J genes are TRBV5-1 and TRBJ2-2, with 7 nucleotides matching TRBD2. This CDR3 is built from 16 residues. V was pared by 1 base and J by 2 bases, with 5 bases of the junction left unmatched. Germline CDR1 is SGHRS and CDR2 is YFSETQ. CDR3 DNA: TGCGCCAGCAGCTTGACGAGCGGGATAAACACCGGGGAGCTGTTTTTT. Its translation is CASSLTSGINTGELFF. Looking up the rest from reference TRBV5-1 and TRBJ2-2 gives the full variable domain: KAGVTQTPRYLIKTRGQQVTLSCSPISGHRSVSWYQQTPGQGLQFLFEYFSETQRNKGNFPGRFSGRQFSNSRSEMNVSTLELGDSALYLCASSLTSGINTGELFFGEGSRLTVL.

This clone is a singleton in its sample. The chain carries TRBV19 and TRBJ1-2; maybe TRBD1 (6 bases). With 6 bases removed from V and 3 bases from J, the gap between germline ends came to 20 bases. This CDR3 contains 16 residues. Per germline, CDR1 LNHDA and CDR2 SQIVND (reference sequence). The CDR3 DNA is TGTGCCAGTAGAAACCCGGCGGGCAGGGGAGACTATGGCTACACCTTC. Translation gives CASRNPAGRGDYGYTF.

This chain uses TRBV6-5 with TRBJ2-5, with TRBD2 matching over 7 bases. Per the germline V gene, CDR1 is MNHEY and CDR2 is SVGAGI. The CDR3 has 15 amino acids. J was trimmed by 5 bases and V by 0 bases; bases with no gene match: 6. The CDR3 here is CASSYSRLAGETQYF. In DNA form, the CDR3 reads TGTGCCAGCAGTTACTCGAGACTAGCAGGCGAGACCCAGTACTTC.

This chain joins TRBV11-3 and TRBJ2-1; a weak D match, TRBD2 (6 bases). The germline V gene encodes CDR1 SGHNT and CDR2 YENEEA. Trimming shortened V by 0 bases and J by 3 bases, and 12 bases separated the two germline ends. This CDR3 has 16 residues. CDR3 residues: CASSLEGRGRYNEQFF. The CDR3 bases are TGTGCCAGCAGCTTAGAAGGGCGGGGCCGCTACAATGAGCAGTTCTTC.